Below are 4 T cell receptor beta chains sequenced from a single sample in a study of blood T cell repertoires in COVID-19. TCRdb keeps only in-frame clones here, not all; method: immunoSEQ multiplex PCR. Found here are some 270,000 clones, about 82% of them singletons; the top ten hold approximately 9%. The sequenced sample consisted of PBMCs or T cells enriched from blood (not recorded which). The source is a woman aged 50 to 60 with acute COVID-19.

This clone was observed once. The J gene is TRBJ1-5, the V gene TRBV7-2, with a tentative D call TRBD1 (6 bases). The CDR3 has 16 residues. Germline assignment: CDR1 SGHTA and CDR2 FQGNSA. The V and J ends lost 1 base and 1 base respectively, with 11 bases between them. The CDR3 here is CASSLVSGQSNQPQHF. The CDR3 DNA reads as TGTGCCAGCAGCTTAGTCTCCGGACAGAGCAATCAGCCCCAGCATTTT.

The gene calls are TRBV29-1 and TRBJ1-1; 7 positions agree with TRBD1. The CDR3 length is 15 residues. Germline V CDR1 and CDR2: SQVTM, ANQGSEA. V trimming: 0 bases; J trimming: 1 base; junction bases outside the gene matches: 5. The DNA of the CDR3 is TGCAGCGTTGAAGAATTCGGGGACAGGAACACTGAAGCTTTCTTT. It yields the protein CSVEEFGDRNTEAFF.

The chain recombines TRBV19 with TRBJ2-1, with D tentatively TRBD2 (7 bases). This CDR3 has 17 residues. CDR1 and CDR2 from the germline V gene are LNHDA and SQIVND (reference sequence). V was clipped by 0 bases and J by 7 bases, with 19 bases between them. CDR3 protein: CASSIEGRGGFGNEQFF. The CDR3 DNA is TGTGCCAGTAGTATAGAAGGAAGGGGGGGCTTCGGGAATGAGCAGTTCTTC.

The rearrangement joins TRBV7-2 to TRBJ2-1, with D possibly TRBD1 on 5 matching bases. Germline CDR1 is SGHTA and CDR2 is FQGNSA. V was trimmed by 5 bases and J by 2 bases, leaving 13 bases between them. The CDR3 length is 15 residues. Written as DNA, the CDR3 is TGTGCCAGCAGCCCGGACACTCTTCCCTACAATGAGCAGTTCTTC. Protein product: CASSPDTLPYNEQFF.